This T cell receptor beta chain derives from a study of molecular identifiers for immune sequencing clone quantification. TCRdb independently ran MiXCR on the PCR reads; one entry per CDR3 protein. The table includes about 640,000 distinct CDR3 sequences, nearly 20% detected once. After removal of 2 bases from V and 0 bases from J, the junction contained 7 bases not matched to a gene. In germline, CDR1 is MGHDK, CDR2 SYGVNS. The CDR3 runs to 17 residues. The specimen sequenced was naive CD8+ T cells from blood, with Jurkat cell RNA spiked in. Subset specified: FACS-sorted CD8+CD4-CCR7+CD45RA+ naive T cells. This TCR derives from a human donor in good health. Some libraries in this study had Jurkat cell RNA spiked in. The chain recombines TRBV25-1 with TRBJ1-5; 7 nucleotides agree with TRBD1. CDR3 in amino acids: CASSETETGDSNQPQHF. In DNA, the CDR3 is TGTGCCAGCAGTGAAACGGAAACAGGGGATAGCAATCAGCCCCAGCATTTT. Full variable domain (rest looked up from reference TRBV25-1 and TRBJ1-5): EADIYQTPRYLVIGTGKKITLECSQTMGHDKMYWYQQDPGMELHLIHYSYGVNSTEKGDLSSESTVSRIRTEHFPLTLESARPSHTSQYLCASSETETGDSNQPQHFGDGTRLSIL.